Given below is one T cell receptor (beta chain) in context. Its antigen is not known. The data stem from a study of shared clonotypes between healthy human individuals. The wider study: Three plates were used per donor for CD4 naive, three for CD4 memory, two for CD8 naive and one for CD8 memory.

This CDR3 region has 13 residues. V lost 3 bases, J lost 8 bases, and 3 bases stayed unmatched. Germline CDR1 reads LGHNA; CDR2 reads YSLEER. It was CD45RO-negative cells, positively selected for CCR7, that made up naive CD8 cells, with terminally differentiated effector memory CD45RA+ cells excluded. Study-level points and caveats: A limitation of the genetic and exposure-history diversity represented arose from few donors.

In the source study's methods: Sequence data from immunoSEQ were junction-only and lacked quality scores; consequently, filtering differed. Profiling relied on immunoSEQ multiplex PCR, and the TCRdb table lists in-frame clones only, not all of them. V, J and clone size reflect that table, while D and trimming were determined from the DNA. This sample has more than 600,000 clones; roughly 94% occur once, and the top ten carry roughly 24%. The receptor's source is a man aged 30 to 45 in good health. Sequencing was performed on naive CD8+ T cells sorted from blood. The rearrangement joins TRBV4-3 to TRBJ2-1; the match to TRBD2 covers 8 bases. The CDR3 DNA follows: TGCGCCAGCAGCCACGGCGGGAGGTATGAGCAGTTCTTC. This codes for CASSHGGRYEQFF.